This T cell receptor beta chain was found in a study of control samples from healthy donors and cancer patients. Method: immunoSEQ multiplex PCR; TCRdb's copy keeps in-frame clones and lacks some. Of about 55,000 clones listed, roughly 86% are singletons. CDR3 length: 14 amino acids. The J segment lost 5 bases and the V segment lost 5 bases, leaving 3 bases of the junction unmatched. The germline CDR1 and CDR2 sequences are LGHDT and YNNKEL (reference sequence). The sequencing input was blood. The chain recombines TRBV3-1 (or the pseudogene TRBV3-2) with TRBJ2-3; 11 bases line up with TRBD2. This sequence was found in a man in his fifties or sixties in good health. Here the CDR3 reads CASSTGLAGDTQYF. The CDR3 nucleotides read TGTGCCAGCAGCACCGGACTAGCGGGAGATACGCAGTATTTT.